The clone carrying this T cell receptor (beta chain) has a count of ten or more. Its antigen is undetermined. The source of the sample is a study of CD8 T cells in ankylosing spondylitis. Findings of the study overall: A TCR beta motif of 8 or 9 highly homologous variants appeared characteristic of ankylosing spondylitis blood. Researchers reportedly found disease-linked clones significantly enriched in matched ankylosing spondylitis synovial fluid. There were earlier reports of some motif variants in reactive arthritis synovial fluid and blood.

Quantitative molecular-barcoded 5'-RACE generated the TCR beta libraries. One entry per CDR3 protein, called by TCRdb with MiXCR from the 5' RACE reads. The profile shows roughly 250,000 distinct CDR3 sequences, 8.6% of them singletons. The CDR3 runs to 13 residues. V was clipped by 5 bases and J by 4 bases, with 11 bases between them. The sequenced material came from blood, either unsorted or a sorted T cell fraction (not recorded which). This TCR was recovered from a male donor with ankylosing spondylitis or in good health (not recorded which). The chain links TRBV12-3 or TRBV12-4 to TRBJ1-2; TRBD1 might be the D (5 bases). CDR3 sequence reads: CASSPGIFYGYTF. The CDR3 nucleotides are TGTGCCAGCAGTCCAGGGATTTTCTATGGCTACACCTTC.